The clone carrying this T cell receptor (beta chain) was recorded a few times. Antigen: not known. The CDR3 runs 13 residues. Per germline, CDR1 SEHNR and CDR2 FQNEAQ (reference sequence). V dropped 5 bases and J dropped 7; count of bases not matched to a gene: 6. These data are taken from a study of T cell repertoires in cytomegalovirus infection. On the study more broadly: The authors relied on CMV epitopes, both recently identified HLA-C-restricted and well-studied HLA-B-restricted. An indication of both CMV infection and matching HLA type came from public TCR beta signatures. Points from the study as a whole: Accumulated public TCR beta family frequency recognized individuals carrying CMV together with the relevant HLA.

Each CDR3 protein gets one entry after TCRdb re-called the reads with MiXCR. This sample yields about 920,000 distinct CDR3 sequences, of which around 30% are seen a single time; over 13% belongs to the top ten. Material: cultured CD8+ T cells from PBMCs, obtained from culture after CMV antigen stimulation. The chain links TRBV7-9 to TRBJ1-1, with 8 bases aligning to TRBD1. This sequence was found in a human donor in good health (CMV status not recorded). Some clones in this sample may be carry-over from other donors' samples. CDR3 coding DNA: TGTGCCAGCAGCCCAGCGGACAGGGTTGAAGCTTTCTTT. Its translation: CASSPADRVEAFF.